A selection of T cell receptor beta chains follows, all from one sample in a study of metastatic and nonmetastatic thyroid tumors. TCRdb re-analyzed the PCR reads through MiXCR. The sample has some 11,000 clones; approximately 35% are singletons. The sequencing input was tumor tissue. The receptors were sampled from a female donor with papillary thyroid cancer or a benign thyroid nodule (not recorded which). Some clones in this sample may be carry-over from other donors' samples. The CDR3 runs from the conserved cysteine through the conserved F or W. Each record gives: D gene, V gene, J gene, clone size, CDR3 protein, CDR3 DNA. D genes are given only for firm matches. Rows give clone size only sometimes, using once, few, many, or a class for an expanded clone.

D gene: -; V gene: TRBV19; J gene: TRBJ2-3; clone size: medium-sized; CDR3 protein: CASSDGRGTDTQYF; CDR3 DNA: TGTGCCAGTAGTGATGGCAGAGGCACAGATACGCAGTATTTT
D gene: -; V gene: TRBV11-2; J gene: TRBJ2-7; clone size: -; CDR3 protein: CASSSSYEQYF; CDR3 DNA: TGTGCCAGCAGCTCTTCCTACGAGCAGTACTTC
D gene: TRBD1; V gene: TRBV19; J gene: TRBJ1-5; clone size: -; CDR3 protein: CASSPGQRQPQHF; CDR3 DNA: TGTGCCAGTAGTCCGGGACAGAGGCAGCCCCAGCATTTT
D gene: -; V gene: TRBV19; J gene: TRBJ1-1; clone size: many; CDR3 protein: CASSNRRSQGYTEAFF; CDR3 DNA: TGTGCCAGTAGTAATCGGCGGAGTCAGGGGTACACTGAAGCTTTCTTT
D gene: -; V gene: TRBV11-2; J gene: TRBJ2-7; clone size: -; CDR3 protein: CASSLHSYEQYF; CDR3 DNA: TGTGCCAGCAGCTTACACTCCTACGAGCAGTACTTC
D gene: TRBD1; V gene: TRBV10-3; J gene: TRBJ1-4; clone size: many; CDR3 protein: CAIRGQPHEKLFF; CDR3 DNA: TGTGCCATCAGGGGACAGCCCCATGAAAAACTGTTTTTT
D gene: TRBD2; V gene: TRBV20-1; J gene: TRBJ2-7; clone size: -; CDR3 protein: CSARDGGEVYEQYF; CDR3 DNA: TGCAGTGCTAGAGATGGGGGGGAGGTCTACGAGCAGTACTTC
D gene: TRBD1; V gene: TRBV11-2; J gene: TRBJ1-5; clone size: -; CDR3 protein: CASSQGTGQPQHF; CDR3 DNA: TGTGCCAGCAGCCAAGGGACAGGTCAGCCCCAGCATTTT
D gene: -; V gene: TRBV18; J gene: TRBJ2-7; clone size: medium-sized; CDR3 protein: CASSPGLSGVEQYF; CDR3 DNA: TGTGCCAGCTCACCAGGACTATCGGGAGTCGAGCAGTACTTC
D gene: -; V gene: TRBV11-2; J gene: TRBJ2-7; clone size: few; CDR3 protein: CASSLVSGFVGTPPYEQYF; CDR3 DNA: TGTGCCAGCAGCTTAGTCAGCGGGTTTGTGGGGACACCACCCTACGAGCAGTACTTC
D gene: TRBD2; V gene: TRBV11-3; J gene: TRBJ2-5; clone size: -; CDR3 protein: CASSLWTLTSGISETQYF; CDR3 DNA: TGTGCCAGCAGCTTATGGACCCTTACTAGCGGGATTTCGGAGACCCAGTACTTC
D gene: -; V gene: TRBV2; J gene: TRBJ2-5; clone size: -; CDR3 protein: CASSGYQETQYF; CDR3 DNA: TGTGCCAGCTCAGGGTACCAAGAGACCCAGTACTTC
D gene: -; V gene: TRBV6-2/TRBV6-3; J gene: TRBJ2-1; clone size: -; CDR3 protein: CASSYSAGEGNEQFF; CDR3 DNA: TGTGCCAGCAGTTACTCGGCAGGGGAAGGCAATGAGCAGTTCTTC
D gene: -; V gene: TRBV20-1; J gene: TRBJ2-5; clone size: -; CDR3 protein: CSATPGECVLETQYF; CDR3 DNA: TGCAGTGCTACCCCCGGGGAATGTGTTCTAGAGACCCAGTACTTC
D gene: -; V gene: TRBV30; J gene: TRBJ2-4; clone size: -; CDR3 protein: CAWSHGWDSKNIQYF; CDR3 DNA: TGTGCCTGGAGTCATGGGTGGGATAGCAAAAACATTCAGTACTTC
D gene: -; V gene: TRBV3-1; J gene: TRBJ2-7; clone size: -; CDR3 protein: CASEGLSYEQYF; CDR3 DNA: TGTGCCAGTGAGGGTCTTTCCTACGAGCAGTACTTC
D gene: -; V gene: TRBV11-2; J gene: TRBJ2-7; clone size: once; CDR3 protein: CASSLGLAYEQYF; CDR3 DNA: TGTGCCAGCAGCTTAGGACTAGCCTACGAGCAGTACTTC
D gene: TRBD1; V gene: TRBV15; J gene: TRBJ1-5; clone size: -; CDR3 protein: CATIDSTGGTQPQHF; CDR3 DNA: TGTGCCACCATCGATAGTACAGGGGGAACTCAGCCCCAGCATTTT
D gene: -; V gene: TRBV6-1; J gene: TRBJ2-1; clone size: -; CDR3 protein: CASSLGREPANEQFF; CDR3 DNA: TGTGCCAGCAGCCTTGGACGGGAGCCAGCCAATGAGCAGTTCTTC
D gene: -; V gene: TRBV4-1; J gene: TRBJ2-1; clone size: medium-sized; CDR3 protein: CASSQETGYSYNEQFF; CDR3 DNA: TGCGCCAGCAGCCAAGAAACAGGCTATTCCTACAATGAGCAGTTCTTC
D gene: TRBD1; V gene: TRBV18; J gene: TRBJ1-2; clone size: -; CDR3 protein: CASSPGTGAGYTF; CDR3 DNA: TGTGCCAGCTCACCCGGGACAGGGGCAGGCTACACCTTC
D gene: TRBD1; V gene: TRBV12-3/TRBV12-4; J gene: TRBJ1-5; clone size: medium-sized; CDR3 protein: CASSPPGGPNQPQHF; CDR3 DNA: TGTGCCAGCAGCCCCCCAGGGGGCCCAAATCAGCCCCAGCATTTT
D gene: TRBD2; V gene: TRBV14; J gene: TRBJ2-7; clone size: -; CDR3 protein: CASSQDLTSGGFGYEQYF; CDR3 DNA: TGTGCCAGCAGCCAAGACCTGACTAGCGGGGGGTTCGGGTACGAGCAGTACTTC
D gene: -; V gene: TRBV5-4; J gene: TRBJ1-6; clone size: -; CDR3 protein: CASSTGERGRGSPLHF; CDR3 DNA: TGTGCCAGCAGCACGGGGGAACGAGGGAGAGGATCACCCCTCCACTTT
D gene: -; V gene: TRBV7-9; J gene: TRBJ2-5; clone size: many; CDR3 protein: CASSLVVRGETQYF; CDR3 DNA: TGTGCCAGCAGCTTAGTGGTCAGGGGAGAGACCCAGTACTTC
D gene: TRBD2; V gene: TRBV6-4; J gene: TRBJ2-7; clone size: -; CDR3 protein: CASSELAGGREQYF; CDR3 DNA: TGTGCCAGCAGTGAGTTAGCGGGAGGCCGCGAGCAGTACTTC
D gene: TRBD2; V gene: TRBV5-1; J gene: TRBJ2-5; clone size: many; CDR3 protein: CASSPGLAGGTETQYF; CDR3 DNA: TGCGCCAGCAGCCCCGGACTAGCGGGAGGCACAGAGACCCAGTACTTC
D gene: TRBD1; V gene: TRBV6-1; J gene: TRBJ1-1; clone size: -; CDR3 protein: CASRFRDRRSEAFF; CDR3 DNA: TGTGCCAGCAGATTCCGGGACAGGCGCTCTGAAGCTTTCTTT
D gene: TRBD2; V gene: TRBV7-2; J gene: TRBJ2-1; clone size: once; CDR3 protein: CASSPRLAGGGSSYNEQFF; CDR3 DNA: TGTGCCAGCAGCCCCCGACTAGCGGGTGGGGGGAGCTCCTACAATGAGCAGTTCTTC
D gene: -; V gene: TRBV7-6; J gene: TRBJ1-1; clone size: once; CDR3 protein: CASSLEAVNTEAFF; CDR3 DNA: TGTGCCAGCAGCTTAGAGGCGGTGAACACTGAAGCTTTCTTT
D gene: TRBD2; V gene: TRBV5-8; J gene: TRBJ2-7; clone size: -; CDR3 protein: CASSLPGGSALYEQYF; CDR3 DNA: TGTGCCAGCAGCTTGCCGGGGGGTTCGGCTTTGTACGAGCAGTACTTC
D gene: -; V gene: TRBV6-2/TRBV6-3; J gene: TRBJ2-1; clone size: many; CDR3 protein: CASSYSSVGFNNEQFF; CDR3 DNA: TGTGCCAGCAGTTACTCGAGTGTGGGGTTCAACAATGAGCAGTTCTTC
D gene: -; V gene: TRBV11-2; J gene: TRBJ1-1; clone size: many; CDR3 protein: CASTYSLGGTEAFF; CDR3 DNA: TGTGCCAGCACCTACTCCCTTGGGGGCACTGAAGCTTTCTTT
D gene: TRBD1; V gene: TRBV6-1; J gene: TRBJ1-6; clone size: medium-sized; CDR3 protein: CASSAGQYNSPLHF; CDR3 DNA: TGTGCCAGCAGTGCGGGACAGTATAATTCACCCCTCCACTTT
D gene: -; V gene: TRBV2; J gene: TRBJ1-2; clone size: medium-sized; CDR3 protein: CASSPGLNYGYTF; CDR3 DNA: TGTGCCAGCAGTCCGGGGCTGAACTATGGCTACACCTTC
D gene: -; V gene: TRBV20-1; J gene: TRBJ2-7; clone size: medium-sized; CDR3 protein: CSARGLGPRGEQYF; CDR3 DNA: TGCAGTGCTAGAGGGTTAGGACCCCGGGGCGAGCAGTACTTC
D gene: TRBD2; V gene: TRBV10-2; J gene: TRBJ2-5; clone size: medium-sized; CDR3 protein: CASSESPPGAGGLEETQYF; CDR3 DNA: TGCGCCAGCAGTGAAAGTCCGCCCGGGGCGGGAGGGCTGGAAGAGACCCAGTACTTC
D gene: -; V gene: TRBV20-1; J gene: TRBJ2-6; clone size: -; CDR3 protein: CSAWERQGDNVLTF; CDR3 DNA: TGCAGTGCTTGGGAGCGTCAAGGGGACAACGTCCTGACTTTC
D gene: TRBD1; V gene: TRBV19; J gene: TRBJ1-5; clone size: once; CDR3 protein: CASSMRQGRSNQPQHF; CDR3 DNA: TGTGCCAGTAGTATGAGACAGGGACGGAGCAATCAGCCCCAGCATTTT
D gene: TRBD2; V gene: TRBV6-1; J gene: TRBJ2-3; clone size: few; CDR3 protein: CASSEGGGAADTQYF; CDR3 DNA: TGTGCCAGCAGTGAAGGCGGGGGGGCTGCAGATACGCAGTATTTT
D gene: TRBD1; V gene: TRBV6-1; J gene: TRBJ1-1; clone size: medium-sized; CDR3 protein: CASRQTTGGDTEAFF; CDR3 DNA: TGTGCCAGCAGACAGACGACAGGGGGGGACACTGAAGCTTTCTTT
D gene: TRBD2; V gene: TRBV28; J gene: TRBJ2-1; clone size: -; CDR3 protein: CASSTLAGESEQFF; CDR3 DNA: TGTGCCAGCAGTACCCTAGCGGGAGAAAGTGAGCAGTTCTTC
D gene: -; V gene: TRBV3-1; J gene: TRBJ1-1; clone size: medium-sized; CDR3 protein: CASSQVGSGEAFF; CDR3 DNA: TGTGCCAGCAGCCAAGTAGGGTCTGGTGAAGCTTTCTTT
D gene: -; V gene: TRBV18; J gene: TRBJ2-2; clone size: -; CDR3 protein: CASSPPNTGELFF; CDR3 DNA: TGTGCCAGCTCACCTCCGAACACCGGGGAGCTGTTTTTT
D gene: -; V gene: TRBV19; J gene: TRBJ1-2; clone size: large; CDR3 protein: CASRGAYGYTF; CDR3 DNA: TGTGCCAGTAGGGGTGCCTATGGCTACACCTTC
D gene: -; V gene: TRBV24-1; J gene: TRBJ2-3; clone size: medium-sized; CDR3 protein: CATSDSAGYTDTQYF; CDR3 DNA: TGTGCCACCAGTGATTCTGCCGGATACACAGATACGCAGTATTTT
D gene: -; V gene: TRBV6-2/TRBV6-3; J gene: TRBJ2-1; clone size: -; CDR3 protein: CASRPAWLDNEQFF; CDR3 DNA: TGTGCCAGCAGACCAGCGTGGTTAGACAATGAGCAGTTCTTC
D gene: -; V gene: TRBV9; J gene: TRBJ2-6; clone size: -; CDR3 protein: CASSAGTPSSGANVLTF; CDR3 DNA: TGTGCCAGCAGCGCCGGGACTCCGAGCTCTGGGGCCAACGTCCTGACTTTC
D gene: TRBD2; V gene: TRBV6-4; J gene: TRBJ2-3; clone size: -; CDR3 protein: CASSPGTSGIDTQYF; CDR3 DNA: TGTGCCAGCAGTCCCGGGACTAGCGGCATAGATACGCAGTATTTT
D gene: -; V gene: TRBV9; J gene: TRBJ2-1; clone size: -; CDR3 protein: CASSPRDPEQFF; CDR3 DNA: TGTGCCAGCAGCCCCCGGGACCCAGAGCAGTTCTTC
D gene: -; V gene: TRBV11-2; J gene: TRBJ2-6; clone size: -; CDR3 protein: CASSSRGARSGANVLTF; CDR3 DNA: TGTGCCAGCAGTTCCAGGGGCGCCCGCTCTGGGGCCAACGTCCTGACTTTC
D gene: -; V gene: TRBV19; J gene: TRBJ2-5; clone size: -; CDR3 protein: CASSIAIKETQYF; CDR3 DNA: TGTGCCAGTAGTATAGCCATAAAAGAGACCCAGTACTTC
D gene: -; V gene: TRBV5-1; J gene: TRBJ2-7; clone size: -; CDR3 protein: CASSLDREVYEQYF; CDR3 DNA: TGCGCCAGCAGCCTCGACCGGGAAGTCTACGAGCAGTACTTC